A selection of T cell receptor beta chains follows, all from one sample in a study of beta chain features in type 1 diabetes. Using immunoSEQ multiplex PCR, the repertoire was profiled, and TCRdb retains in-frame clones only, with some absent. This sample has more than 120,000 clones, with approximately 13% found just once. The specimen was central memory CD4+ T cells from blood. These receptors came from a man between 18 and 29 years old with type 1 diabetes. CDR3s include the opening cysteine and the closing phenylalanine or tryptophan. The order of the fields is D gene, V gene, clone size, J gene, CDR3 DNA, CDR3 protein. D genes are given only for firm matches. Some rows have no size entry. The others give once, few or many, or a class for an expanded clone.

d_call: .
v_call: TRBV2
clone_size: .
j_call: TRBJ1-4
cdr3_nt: TGTGCCAGCATCAGGAACGCAGGAGAAAAACTGTTTTTT
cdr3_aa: CASIRNAGEKLFF

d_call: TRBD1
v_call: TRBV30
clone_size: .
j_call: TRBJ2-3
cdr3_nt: TGTGCCGGACAGGGTCTGAGCACAGATACGCAGTATTTT
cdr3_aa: CAGQGLSTDTQYF

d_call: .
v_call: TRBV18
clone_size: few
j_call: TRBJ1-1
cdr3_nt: TGTGCCAGCTCACCACAAACCACGAACACTGAAGCTTTCTTT
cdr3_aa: CASSPQTTNTEAFF

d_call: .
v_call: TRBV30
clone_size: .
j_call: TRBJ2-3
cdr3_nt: TGTGCCTGGAGTGTACAGTTAGACGCAGATACGCAGTATTTT
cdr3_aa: CAWSVQLDADTQYF

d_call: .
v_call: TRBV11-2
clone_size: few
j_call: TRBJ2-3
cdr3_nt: TGTGCCAGCAGCTTAGATCCAGGATCCACAGATACGCAGTATTTT
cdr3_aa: CASSLDPGSTDTQYF

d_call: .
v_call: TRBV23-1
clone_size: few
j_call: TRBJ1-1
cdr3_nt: TGCGCCAGCAGTCGACCCGGCCCGGGGGACGCTGAAGCTTTCTTT
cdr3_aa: CASSRPGPGDAEAFF

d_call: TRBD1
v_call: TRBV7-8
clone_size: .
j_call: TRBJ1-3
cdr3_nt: TGTGCCAGCAGCTCAGGGGGCTCTGGAAACACCATATATTTT
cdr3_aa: CASSSGGSGNTIYF

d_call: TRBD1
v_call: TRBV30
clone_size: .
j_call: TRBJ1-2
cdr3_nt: TGTGCCCGCTCGCCACAGGGGAACTATGGCTACACCTTC
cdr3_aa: CARSPQGNYGYTF

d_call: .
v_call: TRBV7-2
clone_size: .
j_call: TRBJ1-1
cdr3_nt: TGTGCCAGCGGCACTCAGGGGAGGGTTACTGAAGCTTTCTTT
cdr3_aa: CASGTQGRVTEAFF

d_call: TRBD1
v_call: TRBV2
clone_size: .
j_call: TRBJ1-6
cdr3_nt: TGTGCCAGCAGGGGACAGGGAGGGATGGGAGCCCTCCACTTT
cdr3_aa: CASRGQGGMGALHF

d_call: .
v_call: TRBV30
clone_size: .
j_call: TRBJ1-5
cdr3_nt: TGTGCCTGGAGTGTTCTCCTGGGTCAGCCCCAGCATTTT
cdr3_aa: CAWSVLLGQPQHF

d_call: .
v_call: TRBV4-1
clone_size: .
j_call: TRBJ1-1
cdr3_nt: TGCGCCAGCAGCCGGAGCGGACAGACGAACACTGAAGCTTTCTTT
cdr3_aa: CASSRSGQTNTEAFF

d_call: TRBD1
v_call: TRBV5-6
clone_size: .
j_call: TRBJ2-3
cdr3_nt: TGTGCCAGCAGAGAGACAGGGGCCACAGATACGCAGTATTTT
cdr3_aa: CASRETGATDTQYF

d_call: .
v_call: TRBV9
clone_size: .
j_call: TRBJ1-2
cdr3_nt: TGTGCCAGCAGCGGGTCCCTTGGGAGCCGGGGCTACACCTTC
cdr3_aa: CASSGSLGSRGYTF

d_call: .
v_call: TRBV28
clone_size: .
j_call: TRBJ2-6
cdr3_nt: TGTGCCAGCAGTTCGGATACGTCGGCTGGGGCCAACGTCCTGACTTTC
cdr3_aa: CASSSDTSAGANVLTF

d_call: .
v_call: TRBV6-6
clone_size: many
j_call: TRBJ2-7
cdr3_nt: TGTGCCAGCAGTTACAAGACTGAGCAGTACTTC
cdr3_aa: CASSYKTEQYF

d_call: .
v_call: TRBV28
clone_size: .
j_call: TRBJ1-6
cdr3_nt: TGTGCCAGCAGATTGGGTAGGGGAGGGTCACCCCTCCACTTT
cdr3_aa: CASRLGRGGSPLHF

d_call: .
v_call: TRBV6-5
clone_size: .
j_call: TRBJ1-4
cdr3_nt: TGTGCCAGCAGTTACTCCGGTCCCGCAACTAATGAAAAACTGTTTTTT
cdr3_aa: CASSYSGPATNEKLFF

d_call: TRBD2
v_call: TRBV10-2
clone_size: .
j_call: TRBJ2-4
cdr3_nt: TGCGCCAGCAGTGATAGGATAGCGGGGGACCTAGCCAAAAACATTCAGTACTTC
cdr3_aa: CASSDRIAGDLAKNIQYF

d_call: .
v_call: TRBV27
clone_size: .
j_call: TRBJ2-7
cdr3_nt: TGTGCCAGCAGTTTGTTTGTGATGGGGACAACGACCTACGAGCAGTACTTC
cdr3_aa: CASSLFVMGTTTYEQYF

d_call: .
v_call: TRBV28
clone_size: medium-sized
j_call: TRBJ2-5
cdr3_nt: TGTGCCAGCAGTTTAGATGAGACCCAGTACTTC
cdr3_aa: CASSLDETQYF

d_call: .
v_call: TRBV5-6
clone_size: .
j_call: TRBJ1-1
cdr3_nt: TGTGCCAGCAGCTCGGGGGGTACGACTGAAGCTTTCTTT
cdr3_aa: CASSSGGTTEAFF

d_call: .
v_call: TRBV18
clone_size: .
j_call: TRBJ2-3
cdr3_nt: TGTGCCAGCTCACCGTCCGGAACGGATACGCAGTATTTT
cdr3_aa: CASSPSGTDTQYF

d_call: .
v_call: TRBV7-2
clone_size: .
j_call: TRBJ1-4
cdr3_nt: TGTGCCAGCAGCTTATCGACAGGAGTTAATGAAAAACTGTTTTTT
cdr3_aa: CASSLSTGVNEKLFF

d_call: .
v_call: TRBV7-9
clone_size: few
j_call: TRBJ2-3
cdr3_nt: TGTGCCAGCAGCTTAGCAGGGTGCCCCGGCACAGATACGCAGTATTTT
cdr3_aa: CASSLAGCPGTDTQYF

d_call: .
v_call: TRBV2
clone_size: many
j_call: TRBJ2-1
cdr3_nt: TGTGCCAGCAGTGATGGGGTTGAGCAGTTCTTC
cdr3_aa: CASSDGVEQFF

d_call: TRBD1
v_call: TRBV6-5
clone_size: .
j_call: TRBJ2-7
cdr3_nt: TGTGCCAGCAACCGGGACAGGGGCTACGAGCAGTACTTC
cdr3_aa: CASNRDRGYEQYF

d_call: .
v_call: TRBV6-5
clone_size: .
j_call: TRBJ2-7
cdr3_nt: TGTGCCAGCAGGGCGGGGGCCGCACCCTCCTACGAGCAGTACTTC
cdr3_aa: CASRAGAAPSYEQYF

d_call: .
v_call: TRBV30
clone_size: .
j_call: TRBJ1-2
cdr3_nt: TGTGCCTGGAGTACTGGGCTAGACTATGGCTACACCTTC
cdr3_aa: CAWSTGLDYGYTF

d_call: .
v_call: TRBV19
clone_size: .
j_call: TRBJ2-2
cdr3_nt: TGTGCCAGTAGTTACACGAAGGGCGGGGAGCTGTTTTTT
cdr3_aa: CASSYTKGGELFF

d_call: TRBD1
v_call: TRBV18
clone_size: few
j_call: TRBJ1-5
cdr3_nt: TGTGCCAGCTCACCGGACAGGGGGAATCAGCCCCAGCATTTT
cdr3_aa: CASSPDRGNQPQHF

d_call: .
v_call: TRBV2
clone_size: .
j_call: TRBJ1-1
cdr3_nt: TGTGCCAGCAGTGACAGAGACACTGAAGCTTTCTTT
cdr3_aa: CASSDRDTEAFF

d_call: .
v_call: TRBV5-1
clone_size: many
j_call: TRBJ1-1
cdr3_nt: TGCGCCAGCAGGGAGTCGGTAATGGTCACTGAAGCTTTCTTT
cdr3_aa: CASRESVMVTEAFF

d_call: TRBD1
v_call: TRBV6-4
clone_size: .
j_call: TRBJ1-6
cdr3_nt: TGTGCCAGCAGTGACTCCCCGGGACAGGGGTTCCTCCACTTT
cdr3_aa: CASSDSPGQGFLHF

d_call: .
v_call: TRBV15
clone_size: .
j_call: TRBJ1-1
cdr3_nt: TGTGCCACCGAATCACAGGGAAACACTGAAGCTTTCTTT
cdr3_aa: CATESQGNTEAFF

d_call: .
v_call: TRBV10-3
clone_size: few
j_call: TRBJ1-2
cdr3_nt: TGTGCCTCTCTCCGGACGGATAACTATGGCTACACCTTC
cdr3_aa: CASLRTDNYGYTF

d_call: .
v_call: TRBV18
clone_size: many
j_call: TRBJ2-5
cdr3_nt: TGTGCCAGCTCACCACCGGGAGATTACCAAGAGACCCAGTACTTC
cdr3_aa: CASSPPGDYQETQYF

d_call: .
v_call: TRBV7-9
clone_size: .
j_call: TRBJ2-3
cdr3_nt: TGTGCCAGCAGCCCCGGGAGTCCAGATACGCAGTATTTT
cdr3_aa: CASSPGSPDTQYF

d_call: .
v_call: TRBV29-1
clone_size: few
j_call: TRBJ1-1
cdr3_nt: TGCAGCGGTGCCAACACTGAAGCTTTCTTT
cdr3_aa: CSGANTEAFF

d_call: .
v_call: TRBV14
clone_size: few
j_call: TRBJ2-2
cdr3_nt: TGTGCCAGCAAACCGGCCTGGCAATCCGGGGAGCTGTTTTTT
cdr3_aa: CASKPAWQSGELFF

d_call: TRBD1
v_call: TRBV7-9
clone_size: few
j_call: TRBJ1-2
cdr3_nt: TGTGCCAGCAGCTTAGGCGGGACAGGAACGAACTATGGCTACACCTTC
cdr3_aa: CASSLGGTGTNYGYTF

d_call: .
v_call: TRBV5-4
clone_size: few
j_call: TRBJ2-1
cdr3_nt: TGTGCCAGCAGCTTCACAGACAGGAATTACAATGAGCAGTTCTTC
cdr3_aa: CASSFTDRNYNEQFF

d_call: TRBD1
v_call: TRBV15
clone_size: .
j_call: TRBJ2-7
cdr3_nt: TGTGCCACCAGCAGAGTGGGACAGGGGTCCTACGAGCAGTACTTC
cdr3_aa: CATSRVGQGSYEQYF

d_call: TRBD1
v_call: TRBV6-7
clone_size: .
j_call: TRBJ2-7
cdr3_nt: TGTGCCAGCAGTTACTCGAGGACAGGCTACGAGCAGTACTTC
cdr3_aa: CASSYSRTGYEQYF

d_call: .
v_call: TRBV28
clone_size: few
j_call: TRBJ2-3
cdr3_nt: TGTGCCAGCAGTTTGACGGGGGGCGCAGATACGCAGTATTTT
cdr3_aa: CASSLTGGADTQYF

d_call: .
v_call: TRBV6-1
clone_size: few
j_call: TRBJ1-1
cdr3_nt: TGTGCCAGCAATTTGGTGAACACTGAAGCTTTCTTT
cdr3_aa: CASNLVNTEAFF

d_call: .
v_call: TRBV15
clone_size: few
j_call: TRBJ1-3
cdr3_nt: TGTGCCACCAAAATTGACCGCCTCTCTGGAAACACCATATATTTT
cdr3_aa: CATKIDRLSGNTIYF

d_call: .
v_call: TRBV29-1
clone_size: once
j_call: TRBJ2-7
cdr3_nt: TGCAGCGTTGAAGAGGGACGGGGGGAGCAGTACTTC
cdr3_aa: CSVEEGRGEQYF

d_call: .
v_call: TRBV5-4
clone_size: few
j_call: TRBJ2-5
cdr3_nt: TGTGCCAGCAGCTGGGAACAGGGTCAAGAGACCCAGTACTTC
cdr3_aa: CASSWEQGQETQYF

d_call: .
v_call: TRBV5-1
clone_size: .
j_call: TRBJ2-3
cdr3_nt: TGCGCCAGAATTAGGACCGCTCCCGTCTATACGCAGTATTTT
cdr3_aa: CARIRTAPVYTQYF

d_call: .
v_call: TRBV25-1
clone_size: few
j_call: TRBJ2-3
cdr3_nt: TGTGCCAGCAGTGACCCAGGGGCAGATACGCAGTATTTT
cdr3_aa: CASSDPGADTQYF

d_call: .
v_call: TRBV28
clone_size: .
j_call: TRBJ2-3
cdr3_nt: TGTGCCAGCAGGTCCCCTGGCAGCACAGATACGCAGTATTTT
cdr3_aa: CASRSPGSTDTQYF

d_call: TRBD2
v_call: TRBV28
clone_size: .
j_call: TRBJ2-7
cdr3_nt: TGTGCCATCCGACTAGCGGGGGGGGACGAGCAGTACTTC
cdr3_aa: CAIRLAGGDEQYF

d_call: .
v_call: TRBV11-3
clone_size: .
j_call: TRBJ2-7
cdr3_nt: TGTGCCAGCAGCTTGCGGGCCTACGAGCAGTACTTC
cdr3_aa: CASSLRAYEQYF

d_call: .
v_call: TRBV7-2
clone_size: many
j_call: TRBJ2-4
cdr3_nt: TGTGCCAGCAGCTTAGCGCAAGGGTTAAGGGAAAACATTCAGTACTTC
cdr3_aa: CASSLAQGLRENIQYF

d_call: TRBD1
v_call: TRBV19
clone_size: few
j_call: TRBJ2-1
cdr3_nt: TGTGCCAGTAGTATAGTTCACGGACAGGGATACAATGAGCAGTTCTTC
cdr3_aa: CASSIVHGQGYNEQFF

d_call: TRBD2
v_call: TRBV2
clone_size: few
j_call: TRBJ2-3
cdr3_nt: TGTGCCAGCAGCGGAGGCCCGGGACTAGCATCTGGTACGCAGTATTTT
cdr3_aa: CASSGGPGLASGTQYF

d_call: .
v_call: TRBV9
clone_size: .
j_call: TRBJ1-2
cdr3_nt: TGTGCCAGCAGCTCCCCCCCGGAAGCAGAAGGCTACACCTTC
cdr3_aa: CASSSPPEAEGYTF